The 3 T cell receptor beta chains below all came from one sample that was sequenced in a study of blood T cell repertoires in COVID-19. Libraries were prepared by immunoSEQ multiplex PCR; TCRdb keeps only in-frame clonotypes and omits some of them. The sample contains 200,000 to 250,000 clones, about 83% of which appear only once. Sample: PBMCs or T cells enriched from blood (not recorded which). These receptors were obtained from a woman between 45 and 65 years old who had recovered from COVID-19.

The V call is TRBV11-2, the J call TRBJ1-3, with D possibly matching TRBD1 (5 bases). Germline loops: CDR1 SGHAT, CDR2 FQNNGV. V was shortened by 4 bases and J by 2 bases, with 15 bases between the two germline ends. The CDR3 spans 16 residues. CDR3 sequence (DNA): TGTGCCAGCAGCTCTCAAAGTTCAGGGACTGGAAACACCATATATTTT. Translated: CASSSQSSGTGNTIYF.

This clone was seen only once. This rearrangement joins TRBV6-1 to TRBJ2-1, with TRBD1 matching 7 bases. V was clipped by 1 base and J by 3 bases; unmatched bases: 3. CDR1 and CDR2 (germline): MNHNS, SASEGT. The CDR3 covers 15 residues. The chain's CDR3 is CASSEGTGYYNEQFF. The DNA of the CDR3 is TGTGCCAGCAGTGAAGGGACAGGTTACTACAATGAGCAGTTCTTC.

This chain uses TRBV5-1 with TRBJ1-2, with 8 positions matching TRBD1. J gave up 5 bases and V 2 bases, and 11 bases lay outside the gene matches. The CDR3 totals 16 residues. CDR1 and CDR2 from the germline V gene are SGHRS and YFSETQ. CDR3 amino acids: CASSFETGDPSYGYTF. The DNA for the CDR3 is TGCGCCAGCAGCTTTGAGACAGGGGACCCCTCTTATGGCTACACCTTC.